This TCR beta chain was found in a study of blood T cell repertoires in COVID-19. The method was immunoSEQ multiplex PCR; TCRdb's version includes in-frame clones alone and lacks a portion of them. The table lists approximately 150,000 clones, around nine tenths of them singletons. From germline, CDR1 is SGHVS and CDR2 FQNEAQ. The CDR3 is 15 amino acids. Trimming cost V 1 base and J 4 bases, with 13 bases left between them. This chain uses TRBV7-8 with TRBJ2-5; perhaps TRBD1 as D (6 bases). Sequencing used peripheral blood. The sequence came from a woman aged 80 or over with COVID-19, enrolled during active disease. The CDR3 nucleotides are TGTGCCAGCAGCTTAGGATCGGGACAATCAGAGACCCAGTACTTC. It codes for CASSLGSGQSETQYF.